The clone carrying this T cell receptor beta chain was detected ten times or more. Its antigen is currently unknown. CDR1 and CDR2 (germline): DFQATT, SNEGSKA (reference sequence). The CDR3 consists of 12 residues. V was clipped by 6 bases and J by 1 base, with 9 bases between them. The data are from a study of identical twins. General study results and limits: Whereas memory repertoires showed no such difference, abundant cord blood beta clonotypes carried fewer insertions. Zero-insertion analyses could be partly confounded by invariant MAIT and iNKT cells.

Unique molecular identifiers were present on the cDNA, which also gained a universal primer site by template switching. MiXCR, applied by TCRdb to the 5' RACE reads, yields one record per CDR3 protein. The table shows more than 200,000 distinct CDR3 sequences, with around 10% occurring only once. Donors uniformly comprised healthy Caucasians. V gene TRBV20-1 combines with J gene TRBJ1-1, with no clear D. Material for sequencing was memory (CD45RO+) T cells sorted from blood. The TCR was taken from a young woman in good health. In DNA form, the CDR3 reads TGCAGTGCGGTGAGGCAGAACACTGAAGCTTTCTTT. Amino acid sequence: CSAVRQNTEAFF.